The 21 T cell receptor beta chains given below trace back to one sample, sequenced in a study of identical twins. In TCRdb, the 5' RACE reads were re-called with MiXCR into one record per CDR3 protein. The sample holds approximately 300,000 distinct CDR3 sequences, 8% to 9.5% seen once. The same sample was also studied in work on yellow fever vaccine responses in identical twins.

Sequencing was done on a sample of CD8+ T cells sorted from blood. All receptors come from a woman younger than 30 in good health.

There are a few counts of this clonotype. The rearrangement links TRBV28 to TRBJ1-1; possible D gene TRBD1, 6 bases. There are 15 residues in the CDR3. V dropped 5 bases and J dropped 6 bases, with 19 bases sitting between them. Germline V gene sequence: CDR1 MDHEN, CDR2 SYDVKM. CDR3 amino acids: CASSRRGVVTPEAFF. CDR3 sequence (DNA): TGTGCCAGCAGTAGAAGGGGGGTTGTGACCCCTGAAGCTTTCTTT.

This clonotype occurred many times. The CDR3 DNA reads as TGCAGTGCTAGAGATCCTGATGCGGGAGGCCCAGACAATGAGCAGTTCTTC. It specifies CSARDPDAGGPDNEQFF. This sequence joins TRBV20-1 and TRBJ2-1; TRBD2 matches at 8 bases. Losses at the gene ends were 0 bases for V and 5 bases for J; bases not matched to a gene: 12. Per the germline V gene, CDR1 is DFQATT and CDR2 is SNEGSKA (reference sequence). The CDR3 consists of 17 residues.

This clonotype has at least ten counts. The chain is built from TRBV6-2 or TRBV6-3 and TRBJ2-6; D not certain. The V end lost 2 bases, the J end lost 0 bases, and 5 bases lay between the germline ends. Germline loops: CDR1 MNHEY, CDR2 SVGEGT. The CDR3 covers 15 residues. In DNA form, the CDR3 reads TGTGCCAGCAGTTACGTGGGCTCTGGGGCCAACGTCCTGACTTTC. Translation: CASSYVGSGANVLTF.

This clonotype was found many times. The chain recombines TRBV29-1 with TRBJ2-2; D remains unclear. The germline V and J ends were trimmed by 0 bases and 8 bases, with 7 bases remaining between them. From germline, CDR1 is SQVTM and CDR2 ANQGSEA. This CDR3 is 12 amino acids long. The CDR3 loop reads CSVEDSSGELFF. The CDR3 DNA follows: TGCAGCGTTGAAGACAGTTCGGGGGAGCTGTTTTTT.

This clonotype was detected many times. The chain uses TRBV12-3 or TRBV12-4 and TRBJ2-3; the D is unclear. The CDR3 covers 11 residues. Trimming stripped 7 bases from V and 3 bases from J, with 5 bases between. The CDR3 is CASKLTDTQYF. CDR3 in DNA: TGTGCCAGCAAGTTGACAGATACGCAGTATTTT.

This clonotype appeared a few times. The chain joins TRBV12-3 or TRBV12-4 to TRBJ2-5; D is undetermined. CDR3 length: 13 residues. With 7 bases removed from V and 3 bases from J, the gap between germline ends came to 12 bases. This chain's CDR3 is CASNLGREETQYF. For the CDR3, the DNA is TGTGCCAGCAACCTCGGACGGGAAGAGACCCAGTACTTC.

This clonotype was recorded many times. This chain uses TRBV14 with TRBJ2-3; TRBD2 matches 10 bases. Germline CDR1 reads SGHDN; CDR2 reads FVKESK. J lost 2 bases, V lost 0 bases, and 5 bases had no gene match. The CDR3 is 17 amino acids. The CDR3 loop is CASSQDTTSGYTDTQYF. The CDR3 region has the DNA TGTGCCAGCAGCCAAGATACGACTAGCGGGTACACAGATACGCAGTATTTT.

V gene TRBV4-3 combines with J gene TRBJ2-1; 10 bases are a match to TRBD2. The CDR3 loop spans 15 amino acids. The V gene end was trimmed by 3 bases and the J gene end by 4 bases; junction bases not matched to a gene: 3. Germline CDR1 and CDR2: LGHNA and YSLEER. DNA for the CDR3: TGCGCCAGCAGCCACGGACTAGCGGAGTACAATGAGCAGTTCTTC. This gives the protein CASSHGLAEYNEQFF.

This chain links TRBV27 with TRBJ2-1, with D uncertain. This CDR3 comprises 15 residues. Germline V gene data show CDR1 as MNHEY and CDR2 as SMNVEV (reference sequence). Trimming pared 3 bases from V and 3 bases from J, leaving 12 bases between. The CDR3, as DNA: TGTGCCAGCAGTTTCGTGGTATCAAACTACAATGAGCAGTTCTTC. Translated: CASSFVVSNYNEQFF.

The chain carries TRBV20-1 and TRBJ2-7; 8 nucleotides align to TRBD1. The J segment lost 5 bases and the V segment lost 5 bases, leaving 17 bases of the junction unmatched. The CDR3 loop spans 16 amino acids. Germline lookup yields CDR1 DFQATT and CDR2 SNEGSKA (reference sequence). Here the CDR3 reads CSAPTPLGQGLDEQYF. CDR3 bases: TGCAGTGCTCCAACCCCCCTAGGACAGGGACTCGACGAGCAGTACTTC.

The chain couples TRBV7-2 to TRBJ2-1; the match to TRBD2 covers 11 bases. The germline V gene encodes CDR1 SGHTA and CDR2 FQGNSA. The CDR3 consists of 16 residues. J lost 9 bases, V lost 5 bases, and 12 bases had no gene match. The CDR3 bases are TGTGCCAGCAGCCGAGGGACTAGCGGCTTCAACCTTGAGCAGTTCTTC. Protein sequence: CASSRGTSGFNLEQFF.

This chain uses TRBV9 with TRBJ2-7; a weak D match, TRBD2 (6 bases). The CDR3 is made up of 15 amino acids. Trimming removed 2 bases from V and 3 bases from J, with 15 bases in between. Germline values: CDR1 SGDLS, CDR2 YYNGEE. The CDR3 nucleotides are TGTGCCAGCAGCGTTTCGGGAGACGAATTCTACGAGCAGTACTTC. It is translated as CASSVSGDEFYEQYF.

Ten or more counts support this clonotype. This chain's CDR3 is CASSQDGGYSGNTIYF. The DNA for the CDR3 is TGTGCCAGCAGCCAAGATGGGGGGTACTCTGGAAACACCATATATTTT. This rearrangement joins TRBV4-2 to TRBJ1-3, with D possibly being TRBD1 (5 bases). CDR1 and CDR2 (germline): LGHNA, YNFKEQ. Between the trimmed V and J ends, which lost 0 bases and 0 bases, there was a span of 9 bases. This CDR3 contains 16 residues.

This clonotype was detected ten times or more. This chain uses TRBV7-2 with TRBJ2-7; D unclear. The germline V gene has CDR1 SGHTA and CDR2 FQGNSA. Trimming removed 4 bases at V and 3 bases at J, with 7 bases between. This CDR3 comprises 12 residues. In DNA form, the CDR3 reads TGTGCCAGCAGCTGGACCGGCTACGAGCAGTACTTC. Its translation: CASSWTGYEQYF.

A few counts support this clonotype. The genes are TRBV20-1 and TRBJ2-5; TRBD1 might be the D (6 bases). This CDR3 region has 14 residues. Trimming stripped 1 base from V and 2 bases from J, with 11 bases between. Germline values: CDR1 DFQATT, CDR2 SNEGSKA (reference sequence). The CDR3 loop is CSARVTGLQETQYF. In DNA, the CDR3 is TGCAGTGCTAGAGTAACAGGGCTACAAGAGACCCAGTACTTC.

This clonotype was seen at least ten times. The chain couples TRBV3-1 to TRBJ2-2, with D possibly matching TRBD2 (6 bases). V lost 1 base to trimming and J lost 4 bases, with 10 bases between them. The CDR3 contains 15 residues. Germline V lookup: CDR1 LGHDT, CDR2 YNNKEL (reference sequence). CDR3: CASSQGDFGTGELFF. CDR3 sequence (DNA): TGTGCCAGCAGCCAAGGGGACTTTGGCACCGGGGAGCTGTTTTTT.

This clonotype was observed at least ten times. The J gene is TRBJ2-3, the V gene TRBV29-1, with 8 bases lining up with TRBD1. The CDR3 covers 17 residues. V lost 4 bases and J lost 0; bases outside the gene matches: 12. Germline lookup yields CDR1 SQVTM and CDR2 ANQGSEA. CDR3 nucleotide sequence: TGCAGCGTTGCCTCCGAGGGACAGGTCTCTAGCACAGATACGCAGTATTTT. It specifies CSVASEGQVSSTDTQYF.

This clonotype was seen a handful of times. This chain connects TRBV27 to TRBJ2-4; D may be TRBD1 or TRBD2 (6 bases each). Trimming shortened V by 0 bases and J by 7 bases, and 13 bases separated the two germline ends. Germline assignment: CDR1 MNHEY and CDR2 SMNVEV (reference sequence). This CDR3 spans 15 amino acids. CDR3 sequence reads: CASSLSWGAVNIQYF. CDR3 nucleotides: TGTGCCAGCAGTTTATCATGGGGGGCTGTGAACATTCAGTACTTC.

There are a few counts of this clonotype. The chain employs TRBV3-1 and TRBJ2-7, with D possibly matching TRBD1 (6 bases). Germline lookup yields CDR1 LGHDT and CDR2 YNNKEL (reference sequence). The CDR3 extends over 16 amino acids. The germline V and J ends were trimmed by 3 bases and 0 bases, with 15 bases remaining between them. In DNA form, the CDR3 reads TGTGCCAGCAGCCAGCCTCCCAGGGGCGACTCCTACGAGCAGTACTTC. Translated, it gives CASSQPPRGDSYEQYF.

This clonotype came up many times. The CDR3 sequence: CASSLGPESTDTQYF. For the CDR3, the DNA is TGTGCCAGCAGCTTAGGCCCTGAAAGCACAGATACGCAGTATTTT. The V call is TRBV11-2, the J call TRBJ2-3, with D unclear. The V and J ends lost 1 base and 0 bases respectively, with 8 bases between them. Germline V lookup: CDR1 SGHAT, CDR2 FQNNGV. This CDR3 region has 15 residues.

Turning to this clonotype: A much larger clone is a single base away; this may be a read error. CDR3 DNA sequence: TGCGCCAGCAGCCCGAGGACAGGGGTCGTAGTTCAAGAGACCCAGTACTTC. Translation: CASSPRTGVVVQETQYF. V is TRBV5-1 and J is TRBJ2-5, with 9 bases identical to TRBD1. Germline CDR1 reads SGHRS; CDR2 reads YFSETQ. V lost 4 bases and J lost 2; bases outside the gene matches: 12. The CDR3 runs to 17 residues.